Many counts were recorded for the clone carrying this T cell receptor beta chain. Its antigen is still unknown. The sample is drawn from a study of early T cells in non-severe SARS-CoV-2 infection. Study details: Sequencing input comprised bulk RNA from unsorted whole blood; chain pairing was not available.

Germline trimming cut 2 bases from V and 4 bases from J; bases unmatched to any gene: 1. CDR3 length: 14 amino acids. The germline gives CDR1 SGHVS, CDR2 FNYEAQ. The library protocol tagged individual cDNA molecules with unique molecular identifiers. MiXCR, run by TCRdb on the 5' RACE reads, gives a single entry per CDR3 protein. This sample has about 80,000 distinct CDR3 sequences, with around 5% found just once. Study-wide results and caveats: There was a bias toward anti-spike CD8 responses in VDJdb matching, which missed private and CD4 specificities.

The sequence came from an adult who was a healthcare worker with PCR-confirmed SARS-CoV-2 infection or an uninfected control (not recorded which). Sequencing was performed on whole blood, taken at baseline. This rearrangement joins TRBV7-6 to TRBJ2-3; TRBD1 matches at 9 bases. The DNA for the CDR3 is TGTGCCAGCAGCTTACGACAGGGGGCAGATACGCAGTATTTT. Amino acids: CASSLRQGADTQYF.